The 32 T cell receptor beta chains given below trace back to one sample, sequenced in a study of somatic mutations in cytotoxic T cells in rheumatoid arthritis. Sequencing was performed with immunoSEQ multiplex PCR; in TCRdb, only in-frame clones are kept and a portion is missing. The sample consists of around 24,000 clones, roughly 82% of them appearing once. The specimen was CD8+ T cells sorted from blood. The receptor set was obtained from a man in his fifties or sixties in good health.

This sequence joins TRBV5-4 and TRBJ2-1; the match to TRBD2 covers 8 bases. Unmatched junction bases numbered 7, after V lost 1 base and J lost 7 bases. This CDR3 has 15 residues. Germline V gene lookup returns CDR1 SGHNT and CDR2 YYREEE (reference sequence). The CDR3: CASSLKREIENEQFF. CDR3 in DNA: TGTGCCAGCAGCTTGAAGCGGGAGATTGAAAATGAGCAGTTCTTC.

The CDR3: CASSHPPGQGSYEQYF. The CDR3 nucleotides read TGCGCCAGCAGCCACCCACCGGGACAGGGATCCTACGAGCAGTACTTC. This chain joins TRBV4-1 and TRBJ2-5; 9 bases match TRBD1. With the DNA end fitting TRBJ2-7 better, the J assignment may be wrong. The CDR3 is 16 residues long. CDR1 is MGHRA, CDR2 YSYEKL, per germline.

The chain employs TRBV5-6 and TRBJ1-4, with 7 bases that match TRBD1. CDR3 size: 17 residues. Trimming at V came to 2 bases and at J to 7 bases, leaving 14 bases not matched to a gene. Germline values: CDR1 SGHDT, CDR2 YYEEEE. CDR3 nucleotides: TGTGCCAGCAGCTTTCCCAGGGGGTCTTTTGATAGTGAAAAACTGTTTTTT. This encodes CASSFPRGSFDSEKLFF.

This sequence joins TRBV5-1 and TRBJ1-5; no clear D gene. V was trimmed by 0 bases and J by 5 bases, leaving 9 bases between them. Germline V gene data show CDR1 as SGHRS and CDR2 as YFSETQ. CDR3 size: 14 residues. The CDR3 DNA reads TGCGCCAGCAGCTTGGACGGACCGCATCAGCCCCAGCATTTT. It translates to CASSLDGPHQPQHF.

The chain uses TRBV6-5 and TRBJ2-2; maybe TRBD2 (7 bases). CDR1 is MNHEY and CDR2 is SVGAGI in the germline V gene. V lost 4 bases, J lost 9 bases, and 15 bases lay in between. This CDR3 contains 14 residues. CDR3 sequence reads: CASSSSPGGRELFF. Written as DNA, the CDR3 is TGTGCCAGCAGTTCATCCCCGGGGGGCCGGGAGCTGTTTTTT.

The V and J genes are TRBV2 and TRBJ2-7; tentatively, D is TRBD1 (6 bases). Per germline, CDR1 SNHLY and CDR2 FYNNEI. Trimming removed 9 bases at V and 1 base at J, with 13 bases between. The CDR3 contains 13 residues. The CDR3 sequence is CARQGGESYEQYF. CDR3 DNA sequence: TGTGCCAGACAGGGCGGTGAGTCCTACGAGCAGTACTTC.

The genes are TRBV28 and TRBJ1-4; D is unclear. Germline V gives CDR1 MDHEN, CDR2 SYDVKM. The CDR3 runs 16 residues. Trimming removed 5 bases at V and 0 bases at J, with 13 bases between. The DNA for the CDR3 is TGTGCCAGCAGTCTCTACAGCGGCGCAACTAATGAAAAACTGTTTTTT. This sequence encodes CASSLYSGATNEKLFF.

CDR3 sequence reads: CASSQSLGDIQYF. The CDR3 coding sequence is TGTGCCAGCAGCCAATCTCTGGGGGACATTCAGTACTTC. V usage is TRBV7-6 and J usage is TRBJ2-4; D could derive from TRBD1 or TRBD2 (5 bases each). Germline assignment: CDR1 SGHVS and CDR2 FNYEAQ. The CDR3 is made up of 13 amino acids. Trimming took 5 bases from V and 8 from J, leaving 13 bases between them.

This chain connects TRBV9 to TRBJ1-5, with a tentative D call TRBD1 (5 bases). This CDR3 is 13 amino acids long. Germline CDR1 is SGDLS and CDR2 is YYNGEE. Trimming took 7 bases from V and 6 from J, leaving 14 bases between them. The CDR3 sequence: CASSSGGGQPQHF. In DNA, the CDR3 is TGTGCCAGCTCTAGCGGGGGGGGTCAGCCCCAGCATTTT.

The gene calls are TRBV11-2 and TRBJ2-1; D is unresolved. Per the germline V gene, CDR1 is SGHAT and CDR2 is FQNNGV. V gave up 4 bases and J gave up 4 bases, with 8 bases separating them. The CDR3 extends over 13 amino acids. The CDR3 DNA reads as TGTGCCAGCAGCTCCGACGGATACAATGAGCAGTTCTTC. Amino acid sequence: CASSSDGYNEQFF.

V is TRBV2 and J is TRBJ2-5; 12 bases fit TRBD2. The length of the CDR3 is 16 residues. Germline V gene data show CDR1 as SNHLY and CDR2 as FYNNEI. Trimming at V came to 6 bases and at J to 2 bases, leaving 7 bases not matched to a gene. The CDR3 DNA is TGTGCCAGCAGGAGACTAGCGGGAGCCAGTCAAGAGACCCAGTACTTC. Amino acid sequence: CASRRLAGASQETQYF. The full variable domain, in which reference TRBV2 and TRBJ2-5 provide the parts outside the CDR3, is EPEVTQTPSHQVTQMGQEVILRCVPISNHLYFYWYRQILGQKVEFLVSFYNNEISEKSEIFDDQFSVERPDGSNFTLKIRSTKLEDSAMYFCASRRLAGASQETQYFGPGTRLLVL.

The chain employs TRBV2 and TRBJ1-1; D uncertain. The CDR3 covers 15 residues. The V end was cut by 2 bases, the J end by 0 bases, with 10 bases between. In germline, CDR1 is SNHLY, CDR2 FYNNEI. The CDR3 coding sequence is TGTGCCAGCAGTGAATTTAAAGGGCTGAACACTGAAGCTTTCTTT. Its protein product is CASSEFKGLNTEAFF. The full variable domain, rest sourced from reference TRBV2 and TRBJ1-1, is EPEVTQTPSHQVTQMGQEVILRCVPISNHLYFYWYRQILGQKVEFLVSFYNNEISEKSEIFDDQFSVERPDGSNFTLKIRSTKLEDSAMYFCASSEFKGLNTEAFFGQGTRLTVV.

The J gene is TRBJ2-2, the V gene TRBV11-2; D gene unclear. This CDR3 has 14 amino acids. V gave up 4 bases and J gave up 3 bases, with 9 bases separating them. Per germline, CDR1 SGHAT and CDR2 FQNNGV. In nucleotides, the CDR3 is TGTGCCAGCAGCTCGAAGGCCCACACCGGGGAGCTGTTTTTT. Translated: CASSSKAHTGELFF.

This clone was picked up one time. The CDR3 region is CASSLKGPGDIQYF. CDR3 DNA sequence: TGCGCCAGCAGCCTAAAAGGACCCGGGGACATTCAGTACTTC. J is TRBJ2-4 and V is TRBV5-1, with D possibly TRBD2 on 5 matching bases. The CDR3 has 14 residues. CDR1 SGHRS and CDR2 YFSETQ come from the germline V gene. V lost 4 bases, J lost 8 bases, and 16 bases lay in between.

This rearrangement joins TRBV19 to TRBJ2-2; D ambiguous. This CDR3 contains 14 residues. CDR1 LNHDA and CDR2 SQIVND come from the germline V gene (reference sequence). Trimming took off 3 bases at V and 7 bases at J, with 12 bases between the two ends. In nucleotides, the CDR3 is TGTGCCAGTAGTATGACCATTCGAGACGGGGAGCTGTTTTTT. The encoded protein is CASSMTIRDGELFF. The variable domain in full, with the rest retrieved from reference TRBV19 and TRBJ2-2, is DGGITQSPKYLFRKEGQNVTLSCEQNLNHDAMYWYRQDPGQGLRLIYYSQIVNDFQKGDIAEGYSVSREKKESFPLTVTSAQKNPTAFYLCASSMTIRDGELFFGEGSRLTVL.

This clone appeared a few times. The chain carries TRBV25-1 and TRBJ1-1, with 8 positions matching TRBD1. V gave up 3 bases and J gave up 9 bases; unmatched junction bases: 9. Germline CDR1 MGHDK, CDR2 SYGVNS. CDR3 size: 14 residues. The CDR3 loop reads CASSDSQRTGKAFF. The CDR3 DNA follows: TGTGCCAGCAGTGACTCCCAAAGGACAGGGAAAGCTTTCTTT.

V usage is TRBV25-1 and J usage is TRBJ2-1; D uncertain. The germline V gene encodes CDR1 MGHDK and CDR2 SYGVNS. The CDR3 consists of 11 residues. Trimming left V 6 bases short and J 8 bases short, with 8 bases between. CDR3 sequence: CASRASYEQFF. CDR3 nucleotide sequence: TGTGCCAGCAGGGCCTCATATGAGCAGTTCTTC.

The V call is TRBV27, the J call TRBJ1-5; D ambiguous. Germline assignment: CDR1 MNHEY and CDR2 SMNVEV (reference sequence). CDR3 length: 12 residues. V was trimmed by 6 bases and J by 2 bases, leaving 5 bases between them. This chain's CDR3 is CASRSGNQPQHF. The CDR3 region has the DNA TGTGCCAGCAGGAGTGGCAATCAGCCCCAGCATTTT.

The chain has TRBV7-9 and TRBJ2-7; maybe TRBD1 (5 bases). Per germline, CDR1 SEHNR and CDR2 FQNEAQ (reference sequence). V was pared by 5 bases and J by 1 base, with 12 bases between. CDR3 size: 14 residues. This chain's CDR3 is CASSPPTESYEQYF. In DNA, the CDR3 is TGTGCCAGCAGCCCGCCGACAGAATCCTACGAGCAGTACTTC.

V and J are TRBV5-5 and TRBJ2-7, with TRBD1 identical over 9 bases. Losses at the gene ends were 5 bases for V and 4 bases for J; bases not matched to a gene: 7. Germline CDR1 is SGHKS and CDR2 is YYEKEE (reference sequence). There are 14 residues in the CDR3. This CDR3 reads CASRGAGQGYEQYF. The CDR3 DNA is TGTGCCAGCAGAGGGGCGGGACAGGGATACGAGCAGTACTTC.

This sequence joins TRBV19 and TRBJ2-3, with a weak D call TRBD1 (6 bases). Trimming shortened V by 7 bases and J by 4 bases, and 15 bases separated the two germline ends. The germline gives CDR1 LNHDA, CDR2 SQIVND (reference sequence). This CDR3 is built from 14 residues. Written as DNA, the CDR3 is TGTGCCAGTAAGGGACCAGGGGAATCAGATACGCAGTATTTT. As protein: CASKGPGESDTQYF.

The J gene is TRBJ2-5, the V gene TRBV29-1; 8 bases match TRBD1. The J call could be wrong; TRBJ2-7 is a better fit for the DNA end. The CDR3 contains 14 residues. From germline, CDR1 is SQVTM and CDR2 ANQGSEA. Written as DNA, the CDR3 is TGCAGCGTGGGGGGACAGGTGAGCTCCTACGAGCAGTACTTC. Its translation: CSVGGQVSSYEQYF.

This rearrangement joins TRBV25-1 to TRBJ1-1; 7 nucleotides align to TRBD1. CDR1 MGHDK and CDR2 SYGVNS come from the germline V gene. The CDR3 length is 11 residues. With 6 bases clipped from V and 6 bases from J, the junction kept 1 base outside the gene matches. CDR3 DNA sequence: TGTGCCAGCAGACAGGGGCCTGAAGCTTTCTTT. Its translation is CASRQGPEAFF.

The chain carries TRBV6-1 and TRBJ1-1, with a possible D match to TRBD1 (5 bases). The V end was cut by 1 base, the J end by 3 bases, with 12 bases between. Germline CDR1 MNHNS, CDR2 SASEGT. The CDR3 has 15 residues. CDR3 amino acids: CASSEVGVGDTEAFF. CDR3 sequence (DNA): TGTGCCAGCAGTGAAGTGGGGGTAGGGGACACTGAAGCTTTCTTT.

This chain links TRBV5-4 with TRBJ2-7; maybe TRBD1 (7 bases). This CDR3 spans 13 amino acids. Trimming stripped 4 bases from V and 2 bases from J, with 10 bases between. Per germline, CDR1 SGHNT and CDR2 YYREEE (reference sequence). The CDR3 region has the DNA TGTGCCAGCAGCGGAGGGACAGCCTACGAGCAGTACTTC. It codes for CASSGGTAYEQYF.

This clone appeared a few times. The chain uses TRBV7-9 and TRBJ2-7; no definite D call. With 1 base removed from V and 2 bases from J, the gap between germline ends came to 9 bases. Germline CDR1 is SEHNR and CDR2 is FQNEAQ (reference sequence). The CDR3 has 14 residues. The CDR3 DNA is TGTGCCAGCAGCTTAGGTCCCGGAGCCTACGAGCAGTACTTC. The encoded protein is CASSLGPGAYEQYF. The full variable domain, in which reference TRBV7-9 and TRBJ2-7 provide the parts outside the CDR3, is DTGVSQNPRHKITKRGQNVTFRCDPISEHNRLYWYRQTLGQGPEFLTYFQNEAQLEKSRLLSDRFSAERPKGSFSTLEIQRTEQGDSAMYLCASSLGPGAYEQYFGPGTRLTVT.

V and J are TRBV10-3 and TRBJ1-5; perhaps TRBD1 as D (5 bases). From germline, CDR1 is ENHRY and CDR2 SYGVKD. Trimming took off 1 base at V and 4 bases at J, with 8 bases between the two ends. There are 14 residues in the CDR3. In DNA, the CDR3 is TGTGCCATCAGTGAGTTAGGGGTTAATCAGCCCCAGCATTTT. Its protein is CAISELGVNQPQHF.

V and J are TRBV5-4 and TRBJ1-1, with 7 nucleotides matching TRBD1. The CDR3 is made up of 14 amino acids. Trimming removed 4 bases from V and 4 bases from J; junction bases left unmatched: 7. Germline loops: CDR1 SGHNT, CDR2 YYREEE (reference sequence). CDR3 sequence reads: CASSGTAPTTEAFF. CDR3 coding DNA: TGTGCCAGCAGCGGGACAGCGCCCACCACTGAAGCTTTCTTT.

The rearrangement uses TRBV7-9 and TRBJ2-3, with unresolved D. Germline CDR1 is SEHNR and CDR2 is FQNEAQ (reference sequence). CDR3 size: 12 residues. V lost 1 base and J 5 bases, leaving 4 bases between the germline ends. CDR3 protein: CASSLDKDTQYF. As DNA, the CDR3 is TGTGCCAGCAGCTTAGATAAAGATACGCAGTATTTT.

The chain has TRBV27 and TRBJ2-1; D possibly corresponds to TRBD2 (6 bases). The V and J ends lost 6 bases and 0 bases respectively, with 12 bases between them. Germline V CDR1 and CDR2: MNHEY, SMNVEV (reference sequence). This CDR3 is built from 15 residues. The CDR3 reads CASSPGTYSYNEQFF. The CDR3 nucleotides are TGTGCCAGCAGCCCCGGGACTTACTCCTACAATGAGCAGTTCTTC.

V gene TRBV6-5 combines with J gene TRBJ2-5; unclear D gene. Germline CDR1 and CDR2: MNHEY and SVGAGI. The CDR3 has 13 amino acids. Trimming took off 8 bases at V and 0 bases at J, with 10 bases between the two ends. CDR3 amino acids: CASVDSYQETQYF. CDR3 coding DNA: TGTGCCAGCGTCGACTCCTACCAAGAGACCCAGTACTTC.

V usage is TRBV27 and J usage is TRBJ2-5, with 13 bases identical to TRBD2. The CDR3 consists of 17 residues. J gave up 1 base and V 3 bases, and 5 bases lay outside the gene matches. In germline, CDR1 is MNHEY, CDR2 SMNVEV (reference sequence). The CDR3 region is CASSFCGTSGTQETQYF. CDR3 DNA: TGTGCCAGCAGTTTCTGCGGGACTAGCGGGACCCAAGAGACCCAGTACTTC.